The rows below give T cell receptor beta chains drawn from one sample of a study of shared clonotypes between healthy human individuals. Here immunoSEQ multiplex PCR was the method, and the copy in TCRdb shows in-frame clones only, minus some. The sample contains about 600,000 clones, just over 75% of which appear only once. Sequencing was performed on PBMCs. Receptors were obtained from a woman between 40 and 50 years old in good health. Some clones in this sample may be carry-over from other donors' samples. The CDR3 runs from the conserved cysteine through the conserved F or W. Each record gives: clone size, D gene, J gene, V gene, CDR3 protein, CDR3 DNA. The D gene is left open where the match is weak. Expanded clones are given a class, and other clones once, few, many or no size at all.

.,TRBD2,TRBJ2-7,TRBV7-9,CASSLAGVGHEQYF,TGTGCCAGCAGCCTAGCGGGAGTGGGGCACGAGCAGTACTTC
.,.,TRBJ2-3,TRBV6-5,CASSRGDPRDTQYF,TGTGCCAGCAGCCGCGGGGACCCCAGAGATACGCAGTATTTT
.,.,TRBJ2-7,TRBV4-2,CASSQDEGRGVGEQYF,TGTGCCAGCAGCCAAGATGAGGGCAGGGGAGTCGGGGAGCAGTACTTC
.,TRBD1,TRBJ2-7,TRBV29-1,CSVEDSRTGGRYEQYF,TGCAGCGTTGAAGATTCCCGGACAGGGGGCCGATACGAGCAGTACTTC
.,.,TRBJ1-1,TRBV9,CASSEGGLNTEAFF,TGTGCCAGCAGCGAGGGCGGCTTGAACACTGAAGCTTTCTTT
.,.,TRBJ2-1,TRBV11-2,CASSLLGGVVNEQFF,TGTGCCAGCAGCTTACTTGGAGGGGTTGTGAATGAGCAGTTCTTC
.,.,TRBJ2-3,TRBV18,CASSPTQGYTQYF,TGTGCCAGCTCACCCACACAGGGATATACGCAGTATTTT
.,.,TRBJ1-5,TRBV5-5,CASSLSGNQPQHF,TGTGCCAGCAGCCTGTCGGGGAATCAGCCCCAGCATTTT
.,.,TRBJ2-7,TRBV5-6,CAGPRRESYEQYF,TGTGCCGGCCCCAGACGCGAGAGCTACGAGCAGTACTTC
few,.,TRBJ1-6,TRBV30,CAWSDGSPGWGSPLHF,TGTGCCTGGAGTGACGGATCCCCCGGGTGGGGCTCACCCCTCCACTTT
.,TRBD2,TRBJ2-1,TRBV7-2,CASSPRLAGPRSYNEQFF,TGTGCCAGCAGCCCGCGACTAGCGGGACCCCGCTCCTACAATGAGCAGTTCTTC
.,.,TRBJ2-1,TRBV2,CASSDFYNEQFF,TGTGCCAGCAGTGACTTCTACAATGAGCAGTTCTTC
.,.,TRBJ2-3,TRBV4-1,CASSQDPMGDTQYF,TGCGCCAGCAGCCAAGACCCCATGGGGGATACGCAGTATTTT
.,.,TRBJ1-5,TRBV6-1,CASSEAGGHQPQHF,TGTGCCAGCAGTGAAGCGGGGGGGCATCAGCCCCAGCATTTT
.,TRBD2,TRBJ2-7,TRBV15,CATSRDIAGPPEQYF,TGTGCCACCAGCAGGGATATAGCGGGACCTCCCGAGCAGTACTTC
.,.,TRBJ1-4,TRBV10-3,CAISPNLYEKLFF,TGTGCCATCAGCCCAAATTTATATGAAAAACTGTTTTTT
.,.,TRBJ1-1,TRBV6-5,CASWFRDTSNTEAFF,TGTGCCAGCTGGTTCCGGGACACCTCGAACACTGAAGCTTTCTTT
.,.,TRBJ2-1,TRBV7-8,CASSLVRQPSNEQFF,TGTGCCAGCAGCTTAGTGCGGCAGCCCAGTAATGAGCAGTTCTTC
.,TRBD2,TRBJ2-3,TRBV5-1,CASSLHGGSSTDTQYF,TGCGCCAGCAGCTTACACGGCGGGAGCAGCACAGATACGCAGTATTTT
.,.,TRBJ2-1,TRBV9,CASSVTGTQTYNEQFF,TGTGCCAGCAGCGTCACCGGGACACAGACCTACAATGAGCAGTTCTTC
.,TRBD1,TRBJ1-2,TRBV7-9,CASSSAGGGYGYTF,TGTGCCAGCAGTTCCGCAGGGGGTGGCTATGGCTACACCTTC
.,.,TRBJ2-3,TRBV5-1,CASSSGYTDTQYF,TGCGCCAGCAGCTCGGGGTACACAGATACGCAGTATTTT
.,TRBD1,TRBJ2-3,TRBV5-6,CASSYTGGNTDTQYF,TGTGCCAGCAGCTATACAGGGGGCAACACAGATACGCAGTATTTT
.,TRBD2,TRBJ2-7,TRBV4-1,CASSQDPAGSSYEQYF,TGCGCCAGCAGCCAAGATCCAGCGGGGAGCTCCTACGAGCAGTACTTC
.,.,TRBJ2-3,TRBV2,CASRRSTTDTQYF,TGTGCCAGCCGTCGGTCCACCACAGATACGCAGTATTTT
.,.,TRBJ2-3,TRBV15,CATSRDLGALDTQYF,TGTGCCACCAGCAGAGATCTCGGAGCTTTAGATACGCAGTATTTT
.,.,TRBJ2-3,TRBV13,CASSVRSGTDTQYF,TGTGCCAGCAGCGTTAGAAGTGGCACAGATACGCAGTATTTT
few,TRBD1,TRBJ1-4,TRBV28,CASSLGGQGAEKLFF,TGTGCCAGCAGTTTAGGGGGACAGGGGGCTGAAAAACTGTTTTTT
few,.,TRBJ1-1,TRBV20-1,CSATWFTEAFF,TGCAGTGCTACCTGGTTTACTGAAGCTTTCTTT
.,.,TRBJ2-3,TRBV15,CATSRSFRQTDTQYF,TGTGCCACCAGCCGTTCTTTCAGACAGACAGATACGCAGTATTTT
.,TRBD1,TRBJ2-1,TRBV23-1,CASSQCRGRGYNEQFF,TGCGCCAGCAGTCAATGTAGGGGGCGCGGGTACAATGAGCAGTTCTTC
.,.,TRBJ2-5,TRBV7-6,CASSLALTGLGTQYF,TGTGCCAGCAGCTTAGCTTTGACGGGTCTAGGGACCCAGTACTTC
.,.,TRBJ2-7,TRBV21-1,CASSNPGLRVYEQYF,TGTGCCAGCAGCAATCCGGGACTTCGCGTCTACGAGCAGTACTTC
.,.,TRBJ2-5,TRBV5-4,CASSFGGGETQYF,TGTGCCAGCAGCTTCGGTGGGGGGGAGACCCAGTACTTC
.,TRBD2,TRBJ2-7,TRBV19,CASSIRLAGYEQYF,TGTGCCAGTAGTATAAGACTAGCGGGCTACGAGCAGTACTTC
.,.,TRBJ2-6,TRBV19,CASSPILGSGANVLTF,TGTGCCAGTAGTCCGATCTTGGGGTCTGGGGCCAACGTCCTGACTTTC
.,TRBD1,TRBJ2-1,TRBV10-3,CAIRGQETYNEQFF,TGTGCCATCAGGGGACAGGAGACCTACAATGAGCAGTTCTTC
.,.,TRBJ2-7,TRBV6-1,CASRRTDYEQYF,TGTGCCAGCAGGAGGACAGATTACGAGCAGTACTTC
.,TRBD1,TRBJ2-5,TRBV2,CASRGDRAIQETQYF,TGTGCCAGCAGGGGGGACAGGGCTATCCAAGAGACCCAGTACTTC
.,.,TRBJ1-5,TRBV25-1,CASSDGGQPQHF,TGTGCCAGCAGTGACGGGGGTCAGCCCCAGCATTTT